The 28 T cell receptor beta chains given below trace back to one sample, sequenced in a study of glioma-infiltrating T cells after dendritic cell vaccination. Here immunoSEQ multiplex PCR was the method, and the copy in TCRdb shows in-frame clones only, minus some. The table records under 130,000 clones, around 81% of them present only once. Sequenced material: blood, taken before dendritic cell vaccination. Receptors originate from a human donor with glioblastoma.

This clone was counted between two and nine times. The chain couples TRBV9 to TRBJ1-5; D possibly corresponds to TRBD1 (6 bases). V lost 5 bases to trimming and J lost 5 bases, with 11 bases between them. The CDR3 loop spans 13 amino acids. Germline CDR1 is SGDLS and CDR2 is YYNGEE. CDR3 nucleotides: TGTGCCAGCAGTCGAGGGGGGGATCAGCCCCAGCATTTT. Translated: CASSRGGDQPQHF.

V and J are TRBV11-3 and TRBJ2-2, with 8 bases lining up with TRBD2. The germline gives CDR1 SGHNT, CDR2 YENEEA. This CDR3 is built from 15 residues. Trimming took 5 bases from V and 3 from J; bases not matched to a gene: 5. The CDR3 bases are TGTGCCAGCAGCAGGGGACTAGTAGACACCGGGGAGCTGTTTTTT. Amino acids: CASSRGLVDTGELFF.

V and J are TRBV10-2 and TRBJ1-2; 7 bases match TRBD1. J gave up 7 bases and V 5 bases, and 7 bases lay outside the gene matches. The CDR3 is 13 residues long. Germline V gives CDR1 WSHSY, CDR2 SAAADI. In nucleotides, the CDR3 is TGCGCCAGCAGTAGACAGGGATGGAGTGGCTACACCTTC. It yields the protein CASSRQGWSGYTF.

The J gene is TRBJ1-1, the V gene TRBV7-2, with D possibly TRBD1 on 6 matching bases. This CDR3 has 17 amino acids. The V gene lost 5 bases and the J gene lost 0 bases, with 19 bases spanning the gap. Germline lookup yields CDR1 SGHTA and CDR2 FQGNSA. CDR3 region: CASSPNRVPPMNTEAFF. The CDR3 DNA reads as TGTGCCAGCAGCCCCAACAGGGTACCCCCCATGAACACTGAAGCTTTCTTT.

The V gene is TRBV27, the J gene TRBJ2-7; the match to TRBD2 covers 7 bases. Germline V gene sequence: CDR1 MNHEY, CDR2 SMNVEV (reference sequence). J was trimmed by 4 bases and V by 2 bases; bases with no gene match: 5. This CDR3 is built from 14 residues. The CDR3 sequence: CASSLIREGYEQYF. Written as DNA, the CDR3 is TGTGCCAGCAGTTTAATCAGGGAGGGTTACGAGCAGTACTTC.

The V gene is TRBV5-1, the J gene TRBJ2-5, with D possibly being TRBD2 (5 bases). Germline CDR1 SGHRS, CDR2 YFSETQ. CDR3 size: 15 residues. Trimming cost V 4 bases and J 4 bases, with 17 bases left between them. The DNA of the CDR3 is TGCGCCAGCAGCCTGGTACGAGGGTCGGTAGAGACCCAGTACTTC. This codes for CASSLVRGSVETQYF. Variable domain in full (rest from reference TRBV5-1 and TRBJ2-5): KAGVTQTPRYLIKTRGQQVTLSCSPISGHRSVSWYQQTPGQGLQFLFEYFSETQRNKGNFPGRFSGRQFSNSRSEMNVSTLELGDSALYLCASSLVRGSVETQYFGPGTRLLVL.

Turning to this clone: A junction boundary mismatches the germline segment, possibly from a read error. The rearrangement uses TRBV27 and TRBJ1-2; 7 bases match TRBD1. The CDR3 extends over 15 amino acids. Germline-derived CDR1 and CDR2 are MNHEY and SMNVEV (reference sequence). The CDR3 reads CASSLYTGANYGYTF. The CDR3 DNA follows: TGTGCCAGCAGCTTATATACAGGGGCTAACTATGGCTACACCTTC.

This sequence joins TRBV11-2 and TRBJ1-3, with TRBD1 as a possible D gene (5 bases). Germline values: CDR1 SGHAT, CDR2 FQNNGV. This CDR3 is 14 amino acids long. Trimming removed 5 bases from V and 5 bases from J, with 13 bases in between. The CDR3 region is CASSRGGGRNTIYF. The CDR3 DNA reads as TGTGCCAGCAGCCGGGGGGGAGGGAGAAACACCATATATTTT.

The sample holds one count of this clone. V is TRBV30 and J is TRBJ1-6; 8 bases agree with TRBD1. The CDR3 extends over 16 amino acids. V gave up 0 bases and J gave up 7 bases; unmatched junction bases: 8. The germline CDR1 and CDR2 sequences are GTSNPN and SVGIG (reference sequence). The CDR3 DNA follows: TGTGCCTGGAGTGTACTCCAGGGGGCAGGCAATTCACCCCTCCACTTT. Its protein is CAWSVLQGAGNSPLHF.

The chain is built from TRBV7-9 and TRBJ1-1; no clear D. The CDR3 totals 16 residues. Germline loops: CDR1 SEHNR, CDR2 FQNEAQ (reference sequence). Trimming removed 1 base at V and 1 base at J, with 13 bases between. The CDR3 region is CASSLGSGEANTEAFF. DNA of the CDR3: TGTGCCAGCAGCTTAGGATCTGGGGAGGCGAACACTGAAGCTTTCTTT.

The gene calls are TRBV7-6 and TRBJ2-7; D is perhaps TRBD2 (6 bases). From germline, CDR1 is SGHVS and CDR2 FNYEAQ. V was trimmed by 5 bases and J by 0 bases, leaving 17 bases between them. The CDR3 covers 16 residues. CDR3 residues: CASSPVGAGLSYEQYF. CDR3 in DNA: TGTGCCAGCAGCCCGGTGGGCGCGGGGCTCTCCTACGAGCAGTACTTC.

This clone showed up just a few times. V is TRBV6-5 and J is TRBJ2-2, with 8 bases fitting TRBD2. The CDR3 runs to 15 residues. V shed 5 bases, J shed 8 bases, and the junction held 10 bases outside the gene matches. Germline values: CDR1 MNHEY, CDR2 SVGAGI. The CDR3 coding sequence is TGTGCCAGCAGTCCCCCTCTAGCGGGTGAGGGGGAGCTGTTTTTT. Protein: CASSPPLAGEGELFF.

This clone was found once. The chain has TRBV27 and TRBJ1-6, with a weak D call TRBD1 (5 bases). The V gene's germline CDR1 is MNHEY and CDR2 SMNVEV (reference sequence). V was trimmed by 1 base and J by 9 bases, leaving 13 bases between them. This CDR3 region has 15 residues. Here the CDR3 reads CASSLFGRVGSPLHF. The CDR3 DNA sequence: TGTGCCAGCAGTTTATTCGGCAGGGTGGGTTCACCCCTCCACTTT.

This clone has a single count. The chain carries TRBV18 and TRBJ2-5; D unclear. The CDR3 loop spans 18 amino acids. Germline CDR1 reads KGHSH; CDR2 reads LQKENI. V was clipped by 3 bases and J by 1 base, with 21 bases between them. The CDR3 DNA is TGTGCCAGCTCACCCTATAATGGCAGAGTAGCCTCCCAAGAGACCCAGTACTTC. Protein product: CASSPYNGRVASQETQYF.

The CDR3 protein is CALNDFWNEKLFF. CDR3 sequence (DNA): TGTGCCCTAAATGACTTCTGGAATGAAAAACTGTTTTTT. V is TRBV30 and J is TRBJ1-4; D is unresolved. The CDR3 loop spans 13 amino acids. The germline V gene has CDR1 GTSNPN and CDR2 SVGIG (reference sequence). Trimming took 8 bases from V and 5 from J, leaving 15 bases between them.

This clone was counted a single time. The genes are TRBV9 and TRBJ1-6; the D gene is possibly TRBD1 (5 bases). This CDR3 contains 13 residues. Germline assignment: CDR1 SGDLS and CDR2 YYNGEE. Trimming left V 9 bases short and J 4 bases short, with 11 bases between. The CDR3 DNA follows: TGTGCCACCTCCCCAGGGTATAATTCACCCCTCCACTTT. It is translated as CATSPGYNSPLHF.

This clone was recorded a few times. V and J are TRBV6-5 and TRBJ2-3; D remains ambiguous. This CDR3 has 15 amino acids. CDR1 is MNHEY and CDR2 is SVGAGI in the germline V gene. The germline V and J ends were trimmed by 0 bases and 0 bases, with 7 bases remaining between them. The CDR3 loop reads CASSYSKRSTDTQYF. The CDR3 bases are TGTGCCAGCAGTTACTCGAAACGGAGCACAGATACGCAGTATTTT.

The CDR3 DNA is TGTGCCAGCTCACCACCGGCTGGACAGGATAGCTCCTACGAGCAGTACTTC. Translation: CASSPPAGQDSSYEQYF. The chain recombines TRBV18 with TRBJ2-7; 7 nucleotides agree with TRBD1. CDR3 length: 17 residues. Germline V gives CDR1 KGHSH, CDR2 LQKENI. Trimming at V came to 0 bases and at J to 0 bases, leaving 8 bases not matched to a gene.

The gene calls are TRBV15 and TRBJ2-2, with D hard to call. Germline V gene data show CDR1 as LNHNV and CDR2 as YYDKDF (reference sequence). V was shortened by 2 bases and J by 6 bases, with 16 bases between the two germline ends. The length of the CDR3 is 16 residues. Written as DNA, the CDR3 is TGTGCCACCAGCAGATTTCCAGAGTCCGGAGCCGGGGAGCTGTTTTTT. It specifies CATSRFPESGAGELFF.

The V call is TRBV19, the J call TRBJ1-6; TRBD1 might be the D (6 bases). CDR1 LNHDA and CDR2 SQIVND come from the germline V gene (reference sequence). CDR3 size: 18 residues. V was cut by 3 bases and J by 1 base, with 16 bases left in between. This CDR3 reads CASSIPPDRGSYNSPLHF. DNA for the CDR3: TGTGCCAGTAGTATTCCCCCCGATAGGGGGTCCTATAATTCACCCCTCCACTTT.

A few counts support this clone. The chain uses TRBV2 and TRBJ1-1; TRBD1 aligns across 8 bases. Per germline, CDR1 SNHLY and CDR2 FYNNEI. The CDR3 covers 13 residues. V dropped 6 bases and J dropped 5; count of bases not matched to a gene: 5. The CDR3 nucleotides read TGTGCCAGCAGCACGGACAGGGAAACTGAAGCTTTCTTT. Translation gives CASSTDRETEAFF. Full variable domain (rest looked up from reference TRBV2 and TRBJ1-1): EPEVTQTPSHQVTQMGQEVILRCVPISNHLYFYWYRQILGQKVEFLVSFYNNEISEKSEIFDDQFSVERPDGSNFTLKIRSTKLEDSAMYFCASSTDRETEAFFGQGTRLTVV.

This rearrangement joins TRBV7-9 to TRBJ1-5, with D perhaps matching TRBD1 (6 bases). Trimming stripped 5 bases from V and 0 bases from J, with 8 bases between. CDR1 and CDR2 from the germline V gene are SEHNR and FQNEAQ (reference sequence). This CDR3 is 14 amino acids long. CDR3 loop: CASSVDSSNQPQHF. The CDR3 DNA is TGTGCCAGCAGCGTGGACAGTAGCAATCAGCCCCAGCATTTT. The entire variable domain, with the rest obtained from reference TRBV7-9 and TRBJ1-5, is as follows: DTGVSQNPRHKITKRGQNVTFRCDPISEHNRLYWYRQTLGQGPEFLTYFQNEAQLEKSRLLSDRFSAERPKGSFSTLEIQRTEQGDSAMYLCASSVDSSNQPQHFGDGTRLSIL.

The table lists this clone with a few counts. The J gene is TRBJ2-1, the V gene TRBV7-2; 8 bases match TRBD1. The V and J ends lost 2 bases and 2 bases, in that order; junction bases with no gene match: 5. The CDR3 is made up of 16 amino acids. Germline V gene lookup returns CDR1 SGHTA and CDR2 FQGNSA. In DNA form, the CDR3 reads TGTGCCAGCAGCTTATCAGGACAGGGTGCCTACAATGAGCAGTTCTTC. This translates into CASSLSGQGAYNEQFF.

The V and J genes are TRBV5-1 and TRBJ1-1; TRBD1 agrees at 11 bases. V lost 4 bases to trimming and J lost 4 bases; unmatched junction nucleotides: 12. CDR1 SGHRS and CDR2 YFSETQ come from the germline V gene. This CDR3 spans 17 amino acids. The CDR3 coding sequence is TGCGCCAGCAGCCCGAGGGACAGGGGGGGTGAGGTCACTGAAGCTTTCTTT. It specifies CASSPRDRGGEVTEAFF. The variable domain in full, completed from reference TRBV5-1 and TRBJ1-1, reads KAGVTQTPRYLIKTRGQQVTLSCSPISGHRSVSWYQQTPGQGLQFLFEYFSETQRNKGNFPGRFSGRQFSNSRSEMNVSTLELGDSALYLCASSPRDRGGEVTEAFFGQGTRLTVV.

Points on this clone: At one end the junction does not follow the germline gene, possibly because of a read error. This same CDR3 is encoded by further DNA sequences in the sample. The J gene is TRBJ2-7, the V gene TRBV4-1; the match to TRBD1 covers 8 bases. Germline-derived CDR1 and CDR2 are MGHRA and YSYEKL. The CDR3 is 15 residues long. This CDR3 reads CASSQGQGISYEQYF. The CDR3 nucleotides are TGTGCCAGCAGCCAAGGACAGGGAATTTCCTACGAGCAGTACTTC.

The chain links TRBV29-1 to TRBJ2-3; possibly TRBD2 for D (6 bases). Trimming stripped 7 bases from V and 3 bases from J, with 14 bases between. Looked up from germline, CDR1 is SQVTM and CDR2 is ANQGSEA. This CDR3 comprises 13 residues. The CDR3 nucleotides are TGCAGCGGGGACTGGCCGGGGACAGATACGCAGTATTTT. It encodes CSGDWPGTDTQYF.

The V and J genes are TRBV7-8 and TRBJ1-5; 9 bases match TRBD1. The CDR3 contains 17 residues. Germline assignment: CDR1 SGHVS and CDR2 FQNEAQ. V shed 1 base, J shed 3 bases, and the junction held 7 bases outside the gene matches. This CDR3 reads CASSLEGQGGANQPQHF. The DNA of the CDR3 is TGTGCCAGCAGCTTAGAGGGACAGGGAGGCGCCAATCAGCCCCAGCATTTT. Variable domain in full (rest from reference TRBV7-8 and TRBJ1-5): GAGVSQSPRYKVAKRGQDVALRCDPISGHVSLFWYQQALGQGPEFLTYFQNEAQLDKSGLPSDRFFAERPEGSVSTLKIQRTQQEDSAVYLCASSLEGQGGANQPQHFGDGTRLSIL.

The rearrangement joins TRBV11-3 to TRBJ1-4, with D possibly matching TRBD1 (6 bases). Germline assignment: CDR1 SGHNT and CDR2 YENEEA. The CDR3 loop spans 14 amino acids. V was trimmed by 4 bases and J by 7 bases, leaving 13 bases between them. Written as DNA, the CDR3 is TGTGCCAGCAGCTCGACGACAGGAGGTGAAAAACTGTTTTTT. Amino acids: CASSSTTGGEKLFF. The entire variable domain, with the rest obtained from reference TRBV11-3 and TRBJ1-4, is as follows: EAGVVQSPRYKIIEKKQPVAFWCNPISGHNTLYWYLQNLGQGPELLIRYENEEAVDDSQLPKDRFSAERLKGVDSTLKIQPAELGDSAVYLCASSSTTGGEKLFFGSGTQLSVL.